Below, one TCR beta chain is given with its context. Its matching antigen is unknown. Methods used by the authors: ImmunoSEQ only sent back junction sequences with no quality scores, so filtering was done differently. TCRdb keeps only in-frame clones here, not all; method: immunoSEQ multiplex PCR. From that table come the V and J calls and clone size; the DNA was used to work out D and trimming. The sample records about 1.5 million clones, approximately 98% being singletons. The sample is drawn from a study of shared clonotypes between healthy human individuals. Study information: In total, the donors were a couple of women and a few men aged 18 to 49.

CDR1 and CDR2 (germline): SGHRS, YFSETQ. This CDR3 is built from 14 residues. V was clipped by 0 bases and J by 8 bases, with 12 bases between them. Study results and caveats: Sampling was confined to blood; repertoires within tissues likely differ. Clonotypes that were shared across a handful of donors made up roughly 5% of naive CD4 clonotypes.

The V and J genes are TRBV5-1 and TRBJ2-4, with D perhaps matching TRBD2 (6 bases). Sequenced: naive CD4+ T cells sorted from blood. Subset in this sample: CD45RA+ positively selected. The clonotype was recovered from a man aged 25 to 40 in good health. For the CDR3, the DNA is TGCGCCAGCAGCTTGGCCGGGAGTGTGGACATTCAGTACTTC. Translation: CASSLAGSVDIQYF.